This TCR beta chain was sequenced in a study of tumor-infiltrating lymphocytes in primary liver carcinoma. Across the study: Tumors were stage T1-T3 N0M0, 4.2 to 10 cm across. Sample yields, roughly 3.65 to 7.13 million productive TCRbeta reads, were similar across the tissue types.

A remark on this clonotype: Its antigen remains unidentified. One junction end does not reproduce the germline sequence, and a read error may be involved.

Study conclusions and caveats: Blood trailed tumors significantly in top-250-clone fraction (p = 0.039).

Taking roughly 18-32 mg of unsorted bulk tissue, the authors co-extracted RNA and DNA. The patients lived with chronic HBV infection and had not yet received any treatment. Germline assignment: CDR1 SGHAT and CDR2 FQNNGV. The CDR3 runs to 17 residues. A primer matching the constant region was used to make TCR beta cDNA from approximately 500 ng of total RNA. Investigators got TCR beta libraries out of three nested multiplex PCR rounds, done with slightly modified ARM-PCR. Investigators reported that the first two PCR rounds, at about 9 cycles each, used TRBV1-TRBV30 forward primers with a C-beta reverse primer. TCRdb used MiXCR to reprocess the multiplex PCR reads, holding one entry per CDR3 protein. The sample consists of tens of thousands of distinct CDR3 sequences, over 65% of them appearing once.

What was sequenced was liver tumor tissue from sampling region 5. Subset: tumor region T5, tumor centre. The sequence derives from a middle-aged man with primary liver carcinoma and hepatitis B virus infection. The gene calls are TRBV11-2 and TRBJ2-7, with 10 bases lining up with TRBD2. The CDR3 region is CASSQGLAEGWSYEQYF. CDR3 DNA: TGTGCCAGCAGTCAAGGACTAGCGGAAGGGTGGTCCTATGAGCAGTACTTC. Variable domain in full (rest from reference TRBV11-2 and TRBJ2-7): EAGVAQSPRYKIIEKRQSVAFWCNPISGHATLYWYQQILGQGPKLLIQFQNNGVVDDSQLPKDRFSAERLKGVDSTLKIQPAKLEDSAVYLCASSQGLAEGWSYEQYFGPGTRLTVT.